This TCR beta chain was captured in a study of shared clonotypes between healthy human individuals. As regards this clone: As yet, its antigen is unknown.

The CDR3 runs 15 residues. With 7 bases removed from V and 12 bases from J, the gap between germline ends came to 25 bases. Germline lookup yields CDR1 SGHAT and CDR2 FQNNGV. Naive CD8 populations comprised CD45RO-negative cells positively selected for CCR7, excluding terminally differentiated effector memory CD45RA+ cells. Overall study results and limits: Clonotype sharing among donors likely depends on sequencing depth. Blood was the only sampled material, and tissue repertoires likely differ.

Original handling: Junction-only sequences without quality scores came from ImmunoSEQ, so filtering differed. Assay used: immunoSEQ multiplex PCR; TCRdb lists only in-frame clones, some missing. D and trimming come from the DNA, and the V and J calls and clone size come from that table. The table shows some 600,000 clones, with 90% to 97% occurring only once. The TCR originated in a woman aged 25 to 39 in good health. The chain carries TRBV11-2 and TRBJ2-1, with D tentatively TRBD1 (6 bases). Sample: naive CD8+ T cells sorted from blood. CDR3 bases: TGTGCCAGCAACATCACTCCAGAACAGGGAGCAGGGCAGTTCTTC. Its translation is CASNITPEQGAGQFF.